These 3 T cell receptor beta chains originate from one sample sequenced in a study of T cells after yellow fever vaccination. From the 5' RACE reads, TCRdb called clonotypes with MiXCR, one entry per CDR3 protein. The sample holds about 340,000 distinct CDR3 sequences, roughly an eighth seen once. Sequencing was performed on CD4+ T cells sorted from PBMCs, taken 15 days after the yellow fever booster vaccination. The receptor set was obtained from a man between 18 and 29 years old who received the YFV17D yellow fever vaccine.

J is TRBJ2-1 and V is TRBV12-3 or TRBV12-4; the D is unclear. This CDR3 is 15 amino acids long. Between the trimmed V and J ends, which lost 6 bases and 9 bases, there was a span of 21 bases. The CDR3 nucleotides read TGTGCCAGCAGCCGGCCGGGTTCAAGCGCCCGTGAGCAGTTCTTC. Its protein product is CASSRPGSSAREQFF.

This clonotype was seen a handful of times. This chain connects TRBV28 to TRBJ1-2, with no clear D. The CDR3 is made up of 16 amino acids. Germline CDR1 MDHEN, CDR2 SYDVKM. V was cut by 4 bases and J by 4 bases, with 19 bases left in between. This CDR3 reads CASSYPSGSQGYGYTF. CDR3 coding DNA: TGTGCCAGCAGTTATCCCTCCGGCAGTCAAGGCTATGGCTACACCTTC.

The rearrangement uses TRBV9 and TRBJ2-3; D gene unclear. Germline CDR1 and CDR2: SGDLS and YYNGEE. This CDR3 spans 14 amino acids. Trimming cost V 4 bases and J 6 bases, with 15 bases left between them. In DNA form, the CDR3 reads TGTGCCAGCAGCAAAAGCGTAGCTGGCGATACGCAGTATTTT. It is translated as CASSKSVAGDTQYF.